This T cell receptor (beta chain) was recorded in a study of cytomegalovirus exposure and HLA in healthy donors. Study-wide results and limits: Earlier findings revealed that most TCR beta V segments proved productive either about 87% or about 30% of the time. Overall, approximately 180 TCR beta chains were annotated as cytomegalovirus-associated.

It was with 60 Vbeta and 13 Jbeta primers that the PCR ran. As processed by the authors: Per a later analysis, the number of unique TCR beta chains was roughly 80 million, of which 9 million to 12 million were shared. Sequenced by immunoSEQ multiplex PCR; TCRdb stores in-frame clones only, minus some. V, J and clone size reflect that table, while D and trimming were determined from the DNA. In the table there are about 190,000 clones, approximately 80% of which are singletons. V dropped 4 bases and J dropped 2; count of bases not matched to a gene: 6. CDR1 is SQVTM, CDR2 ANQGSEA, per germline. This CDR3 has 14 amino acids. In the case of this clone: Its antigen remains unidentified.

The chain carries TRBV29-1 and TRBJ2-3; 7 bases are shared with TRBD2. The sequencing input was PBMCs. The sequence derives from a male donor in good health and CMV-seronegative. The CDR3 here is CSVGGRANTDTQYF. The DNA of the CDR3 is TGCAGCGTTGGAGGGAGGGCCAACACAGATACGCAGTATTTT.